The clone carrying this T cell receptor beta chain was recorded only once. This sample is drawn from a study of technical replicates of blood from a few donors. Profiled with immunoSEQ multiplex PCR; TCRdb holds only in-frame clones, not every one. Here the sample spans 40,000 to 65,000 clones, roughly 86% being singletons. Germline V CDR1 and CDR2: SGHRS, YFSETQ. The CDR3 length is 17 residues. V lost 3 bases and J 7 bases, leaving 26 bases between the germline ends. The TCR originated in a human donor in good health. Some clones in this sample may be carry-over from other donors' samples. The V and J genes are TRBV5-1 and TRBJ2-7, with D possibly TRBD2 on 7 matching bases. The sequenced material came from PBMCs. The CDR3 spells CASSSQLPGGPDGEQYF. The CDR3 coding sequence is TGCGCCAGCAGCTCCCAACTTCCCGGGGGGCCGGATGGGGAGCAGTACTTC. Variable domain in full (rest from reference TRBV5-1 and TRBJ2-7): KAGVTQTPRYLIKTRGQQVTLSCSPISGHRSVSWYQQTPGQGLQFLFEYFSETQRNKGNFPGRFSGRQFSNSRSEMNVSTLELGDSALYLCASSSQLPGGPDGEQYFGPGTRLTVT.